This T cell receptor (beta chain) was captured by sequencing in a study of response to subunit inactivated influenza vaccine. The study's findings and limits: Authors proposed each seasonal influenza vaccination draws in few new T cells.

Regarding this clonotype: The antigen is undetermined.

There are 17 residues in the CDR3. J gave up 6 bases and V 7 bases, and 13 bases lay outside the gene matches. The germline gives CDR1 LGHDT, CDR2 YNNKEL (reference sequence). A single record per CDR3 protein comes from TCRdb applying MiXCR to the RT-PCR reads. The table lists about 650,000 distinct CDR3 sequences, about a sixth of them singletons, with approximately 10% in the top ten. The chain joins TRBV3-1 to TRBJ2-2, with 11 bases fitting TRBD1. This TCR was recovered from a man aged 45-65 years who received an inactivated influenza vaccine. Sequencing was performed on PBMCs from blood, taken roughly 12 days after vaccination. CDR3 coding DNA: TGTGCCAGCACCCCCTTAGGACAGGGGGCTTGGTCCGGGGAGCTGTTTTTT. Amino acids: CASTPLGQGAWSGELFF.